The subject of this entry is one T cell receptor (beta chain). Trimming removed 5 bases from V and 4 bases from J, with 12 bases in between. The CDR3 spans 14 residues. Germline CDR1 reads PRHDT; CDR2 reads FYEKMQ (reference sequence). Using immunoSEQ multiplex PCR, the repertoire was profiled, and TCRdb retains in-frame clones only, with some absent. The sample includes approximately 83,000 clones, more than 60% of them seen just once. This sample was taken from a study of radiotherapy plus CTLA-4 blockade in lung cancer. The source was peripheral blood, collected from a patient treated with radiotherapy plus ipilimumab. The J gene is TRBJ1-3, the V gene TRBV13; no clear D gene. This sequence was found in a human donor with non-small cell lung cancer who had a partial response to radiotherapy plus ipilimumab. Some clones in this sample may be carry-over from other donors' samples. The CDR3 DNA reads TGTGCCAGCAGCCAAACTACTGTGGGAAACACCATATATTTT. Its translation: CASSQTTVGNTIYF. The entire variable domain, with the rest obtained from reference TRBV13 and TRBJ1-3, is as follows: AAGVIQSPRHLIKEKRETATLKCYPIPRHDTVYWYQQGPGQDPQFLISFYEKMQSDKGSIPDRFSAQQFSDYHSELNMSSLELGDSALYFCASSQTTVGNTIYFGEGSWLTVV.